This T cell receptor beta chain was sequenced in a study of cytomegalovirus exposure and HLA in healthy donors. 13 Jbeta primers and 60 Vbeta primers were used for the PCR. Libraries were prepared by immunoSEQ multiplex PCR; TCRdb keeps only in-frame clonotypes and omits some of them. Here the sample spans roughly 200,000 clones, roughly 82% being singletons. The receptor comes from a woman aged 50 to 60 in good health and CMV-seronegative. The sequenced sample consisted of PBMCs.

CDR3 region: CSGGQGRNTGELFF. The CDR3 DNA is TGCAGCGGTGGACAGGGGCGGAACACCGGGGAGCTGTTTTTT. The V gene is TRBV29-1, the J gene TRBJ2-2, with 9 bases fitting TRBD1. The V gene end was trimmed by 7 bases and the J gene end by 1 base; junction bases not matched to a gene: 4. Germline CDR1 reads SQVTM; CDR2 reads ANQGSEA. The CDR3 has 14 residues.